This T cell receptor (beta chain) was documented in a study of T cell changes during pregnancy in multiple sclerosis. CDR3 size: 14 residues. Germline-derived CDR1 and CDR2 are MNHEY and SVGAGI. Trimming removed 8 bases at V and 8 bases at J, with 19 bases between. The protocol was immunoSEQ multiplex PCR, while the TCRdb copy is restricted to in-frame clones and leaves out a portion. The table has 70,000 to 75,000 clones, roughly 90% seen once. The TCR originated in a female donor with multiple sclerosis, enrolled in a pregnancy study. Sequencing used peripheral blood, obtained in the second trimester of pregnancy. This rearrangement joins TRBV6-5 to TRBJ2-1; TRBD1 might be the D (6 bases). The CDR3 is CASGDLQGWDEQFF. The CDR3 DNA is TGTGCCAGCGGAGATCTTCAGGGGTGGGATGAGCAGTTCTTC.